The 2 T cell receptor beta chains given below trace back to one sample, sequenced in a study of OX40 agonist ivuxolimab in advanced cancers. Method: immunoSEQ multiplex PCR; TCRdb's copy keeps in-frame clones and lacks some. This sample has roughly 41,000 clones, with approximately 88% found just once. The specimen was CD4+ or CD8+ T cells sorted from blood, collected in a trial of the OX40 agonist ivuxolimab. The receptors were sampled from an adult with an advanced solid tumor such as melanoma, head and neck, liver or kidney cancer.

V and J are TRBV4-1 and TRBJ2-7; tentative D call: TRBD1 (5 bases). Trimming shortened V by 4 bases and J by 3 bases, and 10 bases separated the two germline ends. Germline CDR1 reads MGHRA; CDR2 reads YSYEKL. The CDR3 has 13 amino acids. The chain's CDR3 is CASSPGRDYEQYF. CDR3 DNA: TGCGCCAGCAGCCCGGGCAGGGACTACGAGCAGTACTTC.

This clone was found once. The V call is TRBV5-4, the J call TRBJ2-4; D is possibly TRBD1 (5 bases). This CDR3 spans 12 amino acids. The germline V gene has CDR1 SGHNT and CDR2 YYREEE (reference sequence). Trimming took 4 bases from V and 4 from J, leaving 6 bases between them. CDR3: CASSDRKNIQYF. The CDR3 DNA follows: TGTGCCAGCAGCGACAGAAAAAACATTCAGTACTTC.